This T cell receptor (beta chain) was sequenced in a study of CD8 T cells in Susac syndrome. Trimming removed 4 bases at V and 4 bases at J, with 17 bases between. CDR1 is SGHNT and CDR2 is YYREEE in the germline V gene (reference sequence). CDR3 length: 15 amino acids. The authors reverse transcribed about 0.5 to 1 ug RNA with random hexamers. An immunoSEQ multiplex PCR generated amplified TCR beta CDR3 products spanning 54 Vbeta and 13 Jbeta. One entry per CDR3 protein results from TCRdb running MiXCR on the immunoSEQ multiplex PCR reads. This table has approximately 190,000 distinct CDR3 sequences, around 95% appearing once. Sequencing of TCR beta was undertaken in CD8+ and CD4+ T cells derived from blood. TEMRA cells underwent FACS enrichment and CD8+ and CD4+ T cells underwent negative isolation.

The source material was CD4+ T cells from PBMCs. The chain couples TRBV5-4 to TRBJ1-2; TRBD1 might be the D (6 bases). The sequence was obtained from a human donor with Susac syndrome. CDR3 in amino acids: CASSPGAGRGYGYTF. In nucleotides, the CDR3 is TGTGCCAGCAGCCCGGGGGCAGGTCGGGGCTATGGCTACACCTTC.